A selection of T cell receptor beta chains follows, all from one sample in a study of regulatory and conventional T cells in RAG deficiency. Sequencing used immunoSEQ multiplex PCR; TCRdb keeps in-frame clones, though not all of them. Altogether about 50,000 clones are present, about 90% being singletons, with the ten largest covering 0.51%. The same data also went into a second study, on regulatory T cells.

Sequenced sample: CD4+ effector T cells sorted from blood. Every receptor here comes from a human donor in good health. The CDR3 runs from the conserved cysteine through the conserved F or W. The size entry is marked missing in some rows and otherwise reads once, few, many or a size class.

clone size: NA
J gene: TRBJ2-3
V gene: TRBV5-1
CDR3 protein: CASMKAGVSDTQYF

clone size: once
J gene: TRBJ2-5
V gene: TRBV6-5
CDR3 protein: CASSYSNRGFGETQYF

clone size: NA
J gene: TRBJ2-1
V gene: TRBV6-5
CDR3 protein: CASGEIYEQFF

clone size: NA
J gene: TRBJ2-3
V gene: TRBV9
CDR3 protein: CASSGGTSGATDTQYF

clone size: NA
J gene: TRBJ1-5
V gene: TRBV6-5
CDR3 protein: CASRPGTGLVQPQHF

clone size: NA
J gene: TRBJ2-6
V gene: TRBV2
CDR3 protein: CASRKDRGISGANVLTF

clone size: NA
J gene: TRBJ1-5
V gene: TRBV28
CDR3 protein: CASSFRHQPQHF

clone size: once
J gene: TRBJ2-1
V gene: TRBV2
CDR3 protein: CASRALAGVYNEQFF

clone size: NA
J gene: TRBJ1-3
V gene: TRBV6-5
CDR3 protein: CASSLAYSGNTIYF

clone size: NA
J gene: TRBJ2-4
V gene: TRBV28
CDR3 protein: CASSFRLAGAKNIQYF

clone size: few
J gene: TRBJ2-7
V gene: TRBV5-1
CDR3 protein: CASSLAPASYEQYF